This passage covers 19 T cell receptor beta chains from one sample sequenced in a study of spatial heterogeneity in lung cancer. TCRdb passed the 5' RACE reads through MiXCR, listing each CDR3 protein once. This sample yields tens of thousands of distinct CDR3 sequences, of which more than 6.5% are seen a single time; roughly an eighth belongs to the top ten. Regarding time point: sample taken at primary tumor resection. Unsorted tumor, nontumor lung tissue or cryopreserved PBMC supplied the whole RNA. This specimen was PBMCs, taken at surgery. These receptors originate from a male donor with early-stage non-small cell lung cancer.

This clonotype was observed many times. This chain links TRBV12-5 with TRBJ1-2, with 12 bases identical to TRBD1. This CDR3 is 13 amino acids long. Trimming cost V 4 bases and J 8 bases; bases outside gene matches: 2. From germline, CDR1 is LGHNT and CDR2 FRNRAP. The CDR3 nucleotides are TGTGCTAGTGGTTCCGGGACAGGGGGCGGCTACACCTTC. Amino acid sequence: CASGSGTGGGYTF.

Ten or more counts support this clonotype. The CDR3 loop is CASSLGQGAGTQYF. The CDR3 region has the DNA TGTGCCAGCAGCTTAGGACAGGGGGCAGGGACCCAGTACTTC. The V and J genes are TRBV11-2 and TRBJ2-5; TRBD1 aligns across 10 bases. This CDR3 contains 14 residues. After removal of 1 base from V and 7 bases from J, the junction contained 3 bases not matched to a gene. Per germline, CDR1 SGHAT and CDR2 FQNNGV.

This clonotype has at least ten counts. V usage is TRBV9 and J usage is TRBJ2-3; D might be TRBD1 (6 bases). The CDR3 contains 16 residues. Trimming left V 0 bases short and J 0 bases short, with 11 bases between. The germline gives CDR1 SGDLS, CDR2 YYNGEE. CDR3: CASSVARTDSTDTQYF. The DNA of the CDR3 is TGTGCCAGCAGCGTAGCGCGGACAGATAGCACAGATACGCAGTATTTT.

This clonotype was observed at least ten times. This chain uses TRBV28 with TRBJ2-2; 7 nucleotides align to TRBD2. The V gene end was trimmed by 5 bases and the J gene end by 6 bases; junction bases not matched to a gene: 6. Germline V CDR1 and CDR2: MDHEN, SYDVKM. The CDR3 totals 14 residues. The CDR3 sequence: CASSASTSPGELFF. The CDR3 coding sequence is TGTGCCAGCAGTGCCTCGACTAGCCCCGGGGAGCTGTTTTTT.

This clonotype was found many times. CDR3 protein: CASSLGGGNTEAFF. In DNA form, the CDR3 reads TGTGCCAGCAGTTTAGGGGGGGGTAACACTGAAGCTTTCTTT. The genes are TRBV27 and TRBJ1-1, with TRBD1 as a possible D gene (5 bases). Trimming left V 2 bases short and J 2 bases short, with 9 bases between. This CDR3 spans 14 amino acids. Germline CDR1 reads MNHEY; CDR2 reads SMNVEV (reference sequence).

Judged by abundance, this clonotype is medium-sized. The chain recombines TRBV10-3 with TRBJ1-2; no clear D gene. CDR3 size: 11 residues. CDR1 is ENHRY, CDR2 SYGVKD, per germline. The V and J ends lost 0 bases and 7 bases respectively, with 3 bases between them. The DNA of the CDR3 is TGTGCCATCAGTGAGTCGACTGGCTACACCTTC. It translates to CAISESTGYTF.

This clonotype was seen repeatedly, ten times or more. The CDR3 DNA sequence: TGTGCCAGCAGTTACTCGACAGGGATCATCCACGAGCAGTACTTC. Protein product: CASSYSTGIIHEQYF. V and J are TRBV6-2 or TRBV6-3 and TRBJ2-7, with TRBD1 matching over 7 bases. The germline CDR1 and CDR2 sequences are MNHEY and SVGEGT. The CDR3 spans 15 residues. The V and J ends lost 0 bases and 5 bases, in that order; junction bases with no gene match: 7.

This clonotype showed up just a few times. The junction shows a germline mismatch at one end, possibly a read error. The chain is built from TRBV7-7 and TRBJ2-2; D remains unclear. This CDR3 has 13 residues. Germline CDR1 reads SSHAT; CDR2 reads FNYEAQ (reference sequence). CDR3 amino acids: CASSLVPVGELFF. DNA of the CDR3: TGTGCTAGCAGCTTAGTCCCCGTAGGGGAGCTGTTTTTT.

DNA for the CDR3: TGTGCCAGCAGCCCCCCTGGGCGGGGTGCTTTCTTT. Translating it yields CASSPPGRGAFF. The chain links TRBV28 to TRBJ1-1; no firm D call. The germline CDR1 and CDR2 sequences are MDHEN and SYDVKM. The CDR3 contains 12 residues. V was clipped by 6 bases and J by 11 bases, with 16 bases between them.

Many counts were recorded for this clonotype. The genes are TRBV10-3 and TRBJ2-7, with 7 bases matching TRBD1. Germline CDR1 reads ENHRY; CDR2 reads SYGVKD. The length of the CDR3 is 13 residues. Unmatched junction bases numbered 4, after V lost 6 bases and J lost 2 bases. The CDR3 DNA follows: TGTGCCATCAGCACAGGGGCCCCCTACGAGCAGTACTTC. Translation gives CAISTGAPYEQYF.

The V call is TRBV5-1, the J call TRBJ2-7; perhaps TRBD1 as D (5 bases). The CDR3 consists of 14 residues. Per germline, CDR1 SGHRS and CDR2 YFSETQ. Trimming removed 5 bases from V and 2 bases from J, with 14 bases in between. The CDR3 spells CASSRGFMAYEQYF. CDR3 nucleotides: TGCGCCAGCAGTAGGGGTTTTATGGCCTACGAGCAGTACTTC. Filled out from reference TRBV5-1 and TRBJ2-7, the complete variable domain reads KAGVTQTPRYLIKTRGQQVTLSCSPISGHRSVSWYQQTPGQGLQFLFEYFSETQRNKGNFPGRFSGRQFSNSRSEMNVSTLELGDSALYLCASSRGFMAYEQYFGPGTRLTVT.

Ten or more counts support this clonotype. The CDR3 region has the DNA TGTGCTAGTGGTCTAGCTTCGACAGGGCCAGGCACTGAAGCTTTCTTT. It yields the protein CASGLASTGPGTEAFF. This rearrangement joins TRBV12-5 to TRBJ1-1; 7 bases line up with TRBD1. In germline, CDR1 is LGHNT, CDR2 FRNRAP. Germline trimming cut 5 bases from V and 4 bases from J; bases unmatched to any gene: 13. This CDR3 spans 16 amino acids.

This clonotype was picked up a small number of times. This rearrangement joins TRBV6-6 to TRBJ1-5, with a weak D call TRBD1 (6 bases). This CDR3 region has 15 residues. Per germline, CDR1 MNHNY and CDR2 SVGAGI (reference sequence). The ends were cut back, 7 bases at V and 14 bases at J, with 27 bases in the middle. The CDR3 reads CASNTGTLSNQVKHF. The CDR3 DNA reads TGTGCCAGCAACACCGGGACACTTAGCAATCAAGTAAAGCATTTT.

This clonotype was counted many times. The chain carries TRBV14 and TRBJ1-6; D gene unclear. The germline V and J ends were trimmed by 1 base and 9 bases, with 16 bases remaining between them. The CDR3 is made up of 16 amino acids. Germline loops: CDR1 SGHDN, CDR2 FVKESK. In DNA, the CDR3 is TGTGCCAGCAGCCAAGGATGCGACGCCGGAGTTTCACCCCTCCACTTT. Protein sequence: CASSQGCDAGVSPLHF.

The CDR3 loop reads CASAAGTDSNQPQHF. CDR3 sequence (DNA): TGTGCCAGCGCCGCCGGGACAGATAGCAATCAGCCCCAGCATTTT. This chain links TRBV2 with TRBJ1-5; 7 positions match TRBD1. This CDR3 is 15 amino acids long. CDR1 is SNHLY and CDR2 is FYNNEI in the germline V gene. V gave up 8 bases and J gave up 0 bases; unmatched junction bases: 7.

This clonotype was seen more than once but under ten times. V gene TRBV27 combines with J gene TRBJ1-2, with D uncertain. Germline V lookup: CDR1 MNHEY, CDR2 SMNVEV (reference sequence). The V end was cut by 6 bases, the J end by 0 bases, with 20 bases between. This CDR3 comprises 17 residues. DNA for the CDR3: TGTGCCAGCAGCAGAAACCCCTCCACGTTTTCTAACTATGGCTACACCTTC. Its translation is CASSRNPSTFSNYGYTF.

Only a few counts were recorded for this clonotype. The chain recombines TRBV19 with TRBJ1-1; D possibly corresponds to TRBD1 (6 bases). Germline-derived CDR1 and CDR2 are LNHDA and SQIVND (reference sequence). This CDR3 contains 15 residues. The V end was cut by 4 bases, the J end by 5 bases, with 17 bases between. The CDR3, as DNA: TGTGCCAGTAGTACCGACAGCAGGGGAAGGACTGAAGCTTTCTTT. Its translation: CASSTDSRGRTEAFF.

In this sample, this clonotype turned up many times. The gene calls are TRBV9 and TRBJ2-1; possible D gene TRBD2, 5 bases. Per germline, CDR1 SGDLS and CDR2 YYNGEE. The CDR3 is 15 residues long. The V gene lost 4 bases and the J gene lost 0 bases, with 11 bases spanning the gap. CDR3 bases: TGTGCCAGCAGCCCAGCGGTCAACTCCTACAATGAGCAGTTCTTC. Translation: CASSPAVNSYNEQFF.

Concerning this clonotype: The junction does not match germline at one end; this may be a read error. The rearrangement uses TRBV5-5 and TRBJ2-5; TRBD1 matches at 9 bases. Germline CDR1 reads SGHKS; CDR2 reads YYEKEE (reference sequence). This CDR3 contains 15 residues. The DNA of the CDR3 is TGTGTCAGCAGCACCGGGACAGGGACCCGTGAGACCCAGTACTTC. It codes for CVSSTGTGTRETQYF.